This T cell receptor (beta chain) was identified during a study of blood T cell repertoires in COVID-19. Study-level background: Samples taken during acute and convalescent COVID-19 were collected in the United States, Italy and Spain.

CDR3 length equals 14 residues. With V trimmed by 5 bases and J by 7 bases, 6 bases remained unmatched. CDR1 SGDLS and CDR2 YYNGEE come from the germline V gene. Only in-frame clones appear in the TCRdb table, and some are missing; sequencing was by immunoSEQ multiplex PCR. Counted here are roughly 120,000 clones, around 90% occurring once; the ten biggest clones make up about 0.9%. In this sample, this clone turned up once. The sequence derives from a woman aged 45-65 years with active or convalescent COVID-19. The chain joins TRBV9 to TRBJ2-1; the match to TRBD1 covers 10 bases. Sequences were obtained from peripheral blood. CDR3 in DNA: TGTGCCAGCAGTGGACAGGGGGTAGTAAATGAGCAGTTCTTC. Translating it yields CASSGQGVVNEQFF.